These T cell receptor beta chains were read from a single sample in a study of blood T cell repertoires in COVID-19. The protocol was immunoSEQ multiplex PCR, while the TCRdb copy is restricted to in-frame clones and leaves out a portion. Altogether around 130,000 clones are present, around 78% being singletons, with the ten largest covering under 14%. Specimen: peripheral blood. The receptors shown here come from a human donor in a cohort sampled during active COVID-19. Each CDR3 is given with its conserved first and last residue. Each record gives: CDR3 length, J gene, V gene, CDR3 protein.

length: 15
J: TRBJ1-5
V: TRBV19
CDR3: CASRLGQGNNQPQHF

length: 14
J: TRBJ1-1
V: TRBV18
CDR3: CASSSGTVYTEAFF

length: 17
J: TRBJ1-2
V: TRBV7-6
CDR3: CASSPGDRGRLIYGYTF

length: 15
J: TRBJ1-2
V: TRBV6-5
CDR3: CASSYSGRTIYGYTF

length: 17
J: TRBJ1-1
V: TRBV5-1
CDR3: CASSSTPGTALNTEAFF

length: 12
J: TRBJ1-2
V: TRBV2
CDR3: CASRADSYGYTF

length: 16
J: TRBJ2-5
V: TRBV14
CDR3: CASSQSHSSGQETQYF

length: 15
J: TRBJ2-1
V: TRBV2
CDR3: CASSEGAGGLGEQFF

length: 15
J: TRBJ2-3
V: TRBV12-5
CDR3: CASAGPLGGEDTQYF

length: 15
J: TRBJ2-5
V: TRBV9
CDR3: CASSPGGLLGETQYF

length: 11
J: TRBJ1-1
V: TRBV19
CDR3: CASSTYEFLRF

length: 16
J: TRBJ2-3
V: TRBV24-1
CDR3: CATSDPAGGTTDTQYF

length: 12
J: TRBJ2-7
V: TRBV30
CDR3: CAWKTRDYEQYF

length: 11
J: TRBJ1-2
V: TRBV3-1/TRBV3-2
CDR3: CASSLSGGYTF

length: 16
J: TRBJ2-2
V: TRBV5-1
CDR3: CASRLGLAGETGELFF

length: 15
J: TRBJ2-2
V: TRBV30
CDR3: CAWSVRGGVTGELFF

length: 13
J: TRBJ2-3
V: TRBV6-5
CDR3: CASSGRAADTQYF

length: 14
J: TRBJ1-2
V: TRBV10-1
CDR3: CASSEGRGSYGYTF

length: 16
J: TRBJ2-7
V: TRBV3-1/TRBV3-2
CDR3: CASSQDLASGAYEQYF

length: 15
J: TRBJ1-6
V: TRBV20-1
CDR3: CSASPRTGHNSPLHF

length: 16
J: TRBJ2-1
V: TRBV5-1
CDR3: CASSFVSYGAYNEQFF

length: 18
J: TRBJ2-7
V: TRBV30
CDR3: CAWRSGLAGGTSSYEQYF

length: 14
J: TRBJ1-1
V: TRBV11-3
CDR3: CASSIGQGSTEAFF

length: 15
J: TRBJ2-7
V: TRBV30
CDR3: CAWSPPLTEPYEQYF

length: 12
J: TRBJ1-1
V: TRBV6-5
CDR3: CATERGGTEAFF

length: 14
J: TRBJ2-5
V: TRBV30
CDR3: CAWSPTSTRSAQYF

length: 17
J: TRBJ2-6
V: TRBV30
CDR3: CAWKGFGTRSGANVLTF

length: 14
J: TRBJ1-2
V: TRBV6-6
CDR3: CASSRDSSNYGYTF

length: 16
J: TRBJ2-5
V: TRBV4-1
CDR3: CASSRSGGWGQETQYF

length: 16
J: TRBJ1-1
V: TRBV2
CDR3: CASSVAPADLGTEAFF

length: 16
J: TRBJ2-1
V: TRBV11-2
CDR3: CASSSPGQVTHNEQFF

length: 14
J: TRBJ1-4
V: TRBV30
CDR3: CAWSPLTGSEKLFF

length: 15
J: TRBJ2-3
V: TRBV6-5
CDR3: CASRPSSVYADTQYF

length: 18
J: TRBJ2-7
V: TRBV28
CDR3: CASSLTTSSGPSSYEQYF

length: 15
J: TRBJ1-6
V: TRBV15
CDR3: CATSRDLGFNSPLHF

length: 13
J: TRBJ1-2
V: TRBV29-1
CDR3: CSVARGADYGYTF

length: 14
J: TRBJ2-2
V: TRBV2
CDR3: CASSEGYGSGELFF

length: 15
J: TRBJ1-1
V: TRBV9
CDR3: CASSVGGAQNTEAFF

length: 13
J: TRBJ2-1
V: TRBV6-5
CDR3: CASRRGGDNEQFF

length: 14
J: TRBJ1-4
V: TRBV19
CDR3: CASRGDRGREKLFF

length: 14
J: TRBJ1-1
V: TRBV7-9
CDR3: CASSFEVEVSEAFF

length: 12
J: TRBJ1-2
V: TRBV2
CDR3: CASRQAYYGYTF

length: 17
J: TRBJ1-5
V: TRBV28
CDR3: CASRRGTGGQAGQPQHF

length: 16
J: TRBJ2-7
V: TRBV7-8
CDR3: CASSQRGGGGSYEQYF

length: 14
J: TRBJ2-7
V: TRBV2
CDR3: CASRSRDTHYEQYF

length: 14
J: TRBJ1-1
V: TRBV4-1
CDR3: CASSRGTGGTEAFF

length: 12
J: TRBJ2-1
V: TRBV6-5
CDR3: CASESGIPEQFF

length: 14
J: TRBJ1-2
V: TRBV6-4
CDR3: CASSDSRRGNGYTF